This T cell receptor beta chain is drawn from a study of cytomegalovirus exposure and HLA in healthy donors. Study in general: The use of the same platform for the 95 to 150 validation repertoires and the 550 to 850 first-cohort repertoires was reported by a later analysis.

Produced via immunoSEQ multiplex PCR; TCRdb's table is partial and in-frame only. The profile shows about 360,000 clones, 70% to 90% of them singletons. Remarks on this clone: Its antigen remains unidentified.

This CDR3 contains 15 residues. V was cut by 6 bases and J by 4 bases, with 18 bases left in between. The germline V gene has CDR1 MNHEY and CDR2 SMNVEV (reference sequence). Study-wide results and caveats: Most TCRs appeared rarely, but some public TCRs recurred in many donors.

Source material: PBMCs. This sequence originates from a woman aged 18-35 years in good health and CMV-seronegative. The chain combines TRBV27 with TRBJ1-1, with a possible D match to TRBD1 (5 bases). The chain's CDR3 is CASRPGTLGGTEAFF. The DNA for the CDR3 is TGTGCCAGCAGACCCGGGACCCTGGGAGGCACTGAAGCTTTCTTT.